The 14 T cell receptor beta chains given below trace back to one sample, sequenced in a study of T-cell reconstitution after alpha-beta-depleted transplantation in children. Unique molecular identifiers were used to barcode this TCRbeta library. TCRdb redid the calling of the PCR reads with MiXCR, one entry per CDR3 protein. The table lists roughly 400,000 distinct CDR3 sequences, roughly 44% of them singletons, with 25% to 30% in the top ten. This specimen was PBMCs, taken before TCRalphabeta/CD19-depleted stem cell transplant. The receptors here all came from a girl aged 2 to 10 with aplastic anemia, due to receive a stem cell transplant.

This sequence joins TRBV20-1 and TRBJ2-5; 7 nucleotides line up with TRBD2. The junction had 15 bases not matched to a gene; V was cut back by 7 bases and J by 4 bases. The CDR3 consists of 15 residues. Germline CDR1 is DFQATT and CDR2 is SNEGSKA (reference sequence). CDR3 in DNA: TGCAGTGAGGCGGTGGGAGGATGGGAGGGAGAGACCCAGTACTTC. This sequence encodes CSEAVGGWEGETQYF.

CDR3 protein: CASSLLAGASGSRENNEQFF. Written as DNA, the CDR3 is TGCGCCAGCAGCCTCCTAGCGGGGGCTAGCGGGTCCAGAGAAAACAATGAGCAGTTCTTC. The chain combines TRBV4-3 with TRBJ2-1; TRBD2 agrees at 10 bases. V was clipped by 4 bases and J by 5 bases; unmatched bases: 20. The CDR3 runs 20 residues. The germline gives CDR1 LGHNA, CDR2 YSLEER.

This clonotype has a handful of counts. In nucleotides, the CDR3 is TGTGCCAGCGGTCCCTGGGGCCAGACGTCTGAGCAGTTCTTC. It encodes CASGPWGQTSEQFF. V usage is TRBV12-3 or TRBV12-4 and J usage is TRBJ2-1; D is possibly TRBD1 (5 bases). The length of the CDR3 is 14 residues. Deletions cut 8 bases from V and 9 bases from J, with 20 bases between.

The chain carries TRBV18 and TRBJ2-1; D is uncertain. The CDR3 is made up of 13 amino acids. V lost 2 bases to trimming and J lost 10 bases, with 12 bases between them. Germline V gene lookup returns CDR1 KGHSH and CDR2 LQKENI. The DNA for the CDR3 is TGTGCCAGCTCACCATCGGCTGGAGCGGAGCAGTTCTTC. This encodes CASSPSAGAEQFF.

This clonotype was observed a few times. This rearrangement joins TRBV6-2 or TRBV6-3 to TRBJ2-5; no clear D gene. The V gene lost 5 bases and the J gene lost 4 bases, with 14 bases spanning the gap. The CDR3 is 14 amino acids. Germline V CDR1 and CDR2: MNHEY, SVGEGT. The CDR3 spells CASSPPLESETQYF. Written as DNA, the CDR3 is TGTGCCAGCAGTCCCCCACTTGAGTCAGAGACCCAGTACTTC.

The V and J genes are TRBV20-1 and TRBJ2-3; 9 positions match TRBD2. This CDR3 comprises 14 residues. The V segment lost 6 bases and the J segment 5 bases; nucleotides outside the gene matches: 9. Looked up from germline, CDR1 is DFQATT and CDR2 is SNEGSKA (reference sequence). CDR3 sequence reads: CSANLAGVGDTQYF. CDR3 nucleotides: TGCAGTGCAAACTTAGCGGGAGTTGGAGATACGCAGTATTTT.

This clonotype was observed a handful of times. The chain carries TRBV7-2 and TRBJ2-1; D not resolved. The germline CDR1 and CDR2 sequences are SGHTA and FQGNSA. The V gene lost 2 bases and the J gene lost 13 bases, with 15 bases spanning the gap. This CDR3 contains 13 residues. DNA for the CDR3: TGTGCCAGCAGCTTAAACCCCTCCGGGCCTCAGTTCTTC. Amino acids: CASSLNPSGPQFF.

The rearrangement joins TRBV20-1 to TRBJ1-1; no reliable D call. Trimming left V 1 base short and J 12 bases short, with 15 bases between. The CDR3 has 12 residues. Germline values: CDR1 DFQATT, CDR2 SNEGSKA (reference sequence). In nucleotides, the CDR3 is TGCAGTGCTAGAGGCGAAGGATGGAGAACTTTCTTT. This sequence encodes CSARGEGWRTFF.

This clonotype was observed at least ten times. V is TRBV6-5 and J is TRBJ2-7, with TRBD2 matching 7 bases. In germline, CDR1 is MNHEY, CDR2 SVGAGI. The V segment lost 8 bases and the J segment 3 bases; nucleotides outside the gene matches: 10. The CDR3 contains 14 residues. The chain's CDR3 is CASGFAGVGYEQYF. The CDR3 nucleotides read TGTGCCAGCGGTTTTGCGGGAGTGGGCTACGAGCAGTACTTC.

This clonotype appeared a few times. V usage is TRBV20-1 and J usage is TRBJ2-1, with 9 bases that match TRBD1. Trimming removed 6 bases from V and 8 bases from J; junction bases left unmatched: 11. CDR1 DFQATT and CDR2 SNEGSKA come from the germline V gene (reference sequence). The CDR3 runs to 14 residues. CDR3 DNA sequence: TGCAGTGCCCTCTTGGACAGGGGTACCCATGAGCAGTTCTTC. It codes for CSALLDRGTHEQFF.

This CDR3 reads CAISESTGRANEQFF. For the CDR3, the DNA is TGTGCCATCAGTGAGTCGACCGGGAGGGCCAATGAGCAGTTCTTC. The genes are TRBV10-3 and TRBJ2-1, with TRBD2 matching 8 bases. This CDR3 region has 15 residues. V shed 0 bases and J 6 bases; nucleotides not matched to a gene: 4. The V gene's germline CDR1 is ENHRY and CDR2 SYGVKD.

V and J are TRBV5-1 and TRBJ1-1; D is perhaps TRBD1 (5 bases). This CDR3 region has 13 residues. V dropped 3 bases and J dropped 5 bases, with 11 bases sitting between them. The germline V gene has CDR1 SGHRS and CDR2 YFSETQ. The CDR3 spells CASSSSQGTEAFF. CDR3 nucleotide sequence: TGCGCCAGCAGCTCGTCCCAGGGAACTGAAGCTTTCTTT.

The V and J genes are TRBV20-1 and TRBJ2-3, with 11 positions matching TRBD2. The CDR3 extends over 16 amino acids. In germline, CDR1 is DFQATT, CDR2 SNEGSKA (reference sequence). With 3 bases clipped from V and 6 bases from J, the junction kept 11 bases outside the gene matches. CDR3 sequence (DNA): TGCAGTGCTAGCCCAAGGACTAGCGGGCGGCTGGATACGCAGTATTTT. This translates into CSASPRTSGRLDTQYF.

The chain joins TRBV4-1 to TRBJ2-4; no definite D call. V dropped 2 bases and J dropped 0 bases, with 14 bases sitting between them. This CDR3 comprises 17 residues. CDR1 MGHRA and CDR2 YSYEKL come from the germline V gene. In DNA form, the CDR3 reads TGCGCCAGCAGCCAATTCGGCCTGCTTATAGCCAAAAACATTCAGTACTTC. It is translated as CASSQFGLLIAKNIQYF.